These 2 T cell receptor beta chains were all obtained from the same sample, sequenced in a study of T cells in women clearing cervical HPV infection. Assay: immunoSEQ multiplex PCR; the TCRdb copy retains only in-frame clones and omits some. The sample totals some 20,000 clones. Sequencing input: blood buffy coat. All receptors derive from a woman aged 18 to 75 with a cervical HPV16 infection that either progressed to CIN3+ or cleared (not recorded which).

A note on this clone: The read stops 3 residues short of the end of the CDR3; the missing end is completed from the germline J gene. The chain combines TRBV28 with TRBJ1-4, with D tentatively TRBD1 (5 bases). CDR1 MDHEN and CDR2 SYDVKM come from the germline V gene. Trimming stripped 2 bases from V and 2 bases from J, with 12 bases between. The CDR3 runs to 16 residues. The CDR3 loop is CASSLQGSATNEKLFF. The CDR3 DNA, read in part, is TGTGCCAGCAGTTTACAGGGTTCTGCGACTAATGAAAAA.

As for this clone: The read is 3 residues too short to cover the CDR3 end, so that end is filled in from the germline J gene. The chain recombines TRBV5-1 with TRBJ2-7; 8 nucleotides line up with TRBD1. The CDR3 sequence is 16 residues long. V trimming: 0 bases; J trimming: 2 bases; junction bases outside the gene matches: 7. Germline V gives CDR1 SGHRS, CDR2 YFSETQ. The chain's CDR3 is CASSLAVGTGPYEQYF. CDR3 DNA (partial): TGCGCCAGCAGCTTGGCCGTAGGGACAGGACCCTACGAG. Full variable domain (remainder filled in from reference TRBV5-1 and TRBJ2-7): KAGVTQTPRYLIKTRGQQVTLSCSPISGHRSVSWYQQTPGQGLQFLFEYFSETQRNKGNFPGRFSGRQFSNSRSEMNVSTLELGDSALYLCASSLAVGTGPYEQYFGPGTRLTVT.